These 20 T cell receptor beta chains originate from one sample sequenced in a study of shared clonotypes between healthy human individuals. Measured with immunoSEQ multiplex PCR; TCRdb has only the in-frame clones, and not every one. The table lists 600,000 to 700,000 clones, 73% of them singletons, with around 2% in the top ten. Input material: memory CD4+ T cells sorted from blood. This sample's subset: CD45RA-negative fraction. Receptor source: a woman aged 30 to 39 in good health.

The V gene is TRBV6-4, the J gene TRBJ2-1, with D perhaps matching TRBD2 (6 bases). V dropped 2 bases and J dropped 9 bases, with 20 bases sitting between them. The CDR3 contains 16 residues. Looked up from germline, CDR1 is MRHNA and CDR2 is SNTAGT. The CDR3 spells CASSDTTRRIAAEQFF. DNA of the CDR3: TGTGCCAGCAGTGACACGACTAGACGAATTGCGGCTGAGCAGTTCTTC.

The chain joins TRBV7-9 to TRBJ1-1; 7 nucleotides line up with TRBD1. Losses at the gene ends were 5 bases for V and 5 bases for J; bases not matched to a gene: 5. CDR1 and CDR2 from the germline V gene are SEHNR and FQNEAQ (reference sequence). The CDR3 loop spans 13 amino acids. CDR3 nucleotide sequence: TGTGCCAGCAGCGGGGGGACAGCGACTGAAGCTTTCTTT. Its translation: CASSGGTATEAFF.

The chain is built from TRBV27 and TRBJ2-3, with 8 bases that match TRBD1. Germline V gives CDR1 MNHEY, CDR2 SMNVEV (reference sequence). V shed 7 bases, J shed 3 bases, and the junction held 9 bases outside the gene matches. CDR3 length equals 15 residues. CDR3 nucleotides: TGTGCCAGCAATCCGGGACAGGTCCCTACAGATACGCAGTATTTT. Its protein is CASNPGQVPTDTQYF.

The chain couples TRBV28 to TRBJ2-4, with D unclear. Looked up from germline, CDR1 is MDHEN and CDR2 is SYDVKM. There are 15 residues in the CDR3. With 4 bases removed from V and 0 bases from J, the gap between germline ends came to 10 bases. CDR3 sequence (DNA): TGTGCCAGCAGTTCAAAGATACTAGCCAAAAACATTCAGTACTTC. Its protein is CASSSKILAKNIQYF.

The V and J genes are TRBV28 and TRBJ2-5, with unresolved D. CDR3 length: 13 residues. The germline V and J ends were trimmed by 2 bases and 0 bases, with 4 bases remaining between them. The germline CDR1 and CDR2 sequences are MDHEN and SYDVKM. In nucleotides, the CDR3 is TGTGCCAGCAGTTTAACAAACCAAGAGACCCAGTACTTC. It specifies CASSLTNQETQYF.

The chain joins TRBV19 to TRBJ1-3; D is unclear. The germline V and J ends were trimmed by 3 bases and 2 bases, with 8 bases remaining between them. The CDR3 spans 14 residues. Per the germline V gene, CDR1 is LNHDA and CDR2 is SQIVND (reference sequence). The CDR3 region is CASSMGIAGNTIYF. The CDR3 coding sequence is TGTGCCAGTAGTATGGGGATTGCTGGAAACACCATATATTTT.

J is TRBJ2-4 and V is TRBV28; D is uncertain. Germline-derived CDR1 and CDR2 are MDHEN and SYDVKM. Trimming took off 7 bases at V and 1 base at J, with 11 bases between the two ends. The CDR3 extends over 14 amino acids. CDR3 nucleotide sequence: TGTGCCAGCACTGTGACTGGTGCCAAAAACATTCAGTACTTC. Translating gives CASTVTGAKNIQYF.

The V gene is TRBV19, the J gene TRBJ2-1, with D possibly matching TRBD2 (5 bases). Trimming took 6 bases from V and 9 from J, leaving 24 bases between them. The CDR3 extends over 16 amino acids. Looked up from germline, CDR1 is LNHDA and CDR2 is SQIVND (reference sequence). CDR3 DNA: TGTGCCAGTAGGGATCAGGAGGACCCTTGGTTCACTGAGCAGTTCTTC. It encodes CASRDQEDPWFTEQFF.

V and J are TRBV15 and TRBJ2-7; a possible D gene is TRBD1 (6 bases). Germline V gives CDR1 LNHNV, CDR2 YYDKDF (reference sequence). V shed 0 bases and J shed 1 base, with 16 bases lying between them. This CDR3 has 17 amino acids. The CDR3 nucleotides are TGTGCCACCAGCAGAGATTTGGCAGGGGACCCATCCTACGAGCAGTACTTC. Encoded protein: CATSRDLAGDPSYEQYF.

This rearrangement joins TRBV5-1 to TRBJ2-1; D not resolved. From germline, CDR1 is SGHRS and CDR2 YFSETQ. There are 15 residues in the CDR3. Trimming stripped 4 bases from V and 2 bases from J, with 13 bases between. The DNA for the CDR3 is TGCGCCAGCAGCATGGCGTCGGTGGCCTACAATGAGCAGTTCTTC. This codes for CASSMASVAYNEQFF.

This clone was found a few times. The chain joins TRBV11-2 to TRBJ2-7; the D is unclear. The CDR3 loop spans 11 amino acids. The germline gives CDR1 SGHAT, CDR2 FQNNGV. V was cut by 3 bases and J by 6 bases, with 6 bases left in between. CDR3 DNA: TGTGCCAGCAGCTTGACTCCCGAGCAGTACTTC. It translates to CASSLTPEQYF.

Here the CDR3 reads CASSQEGVTAYNSPLHF. The CDR3 region has the DNA TGCGCCAGCAGCCAAGAAGGCGTGACAGCGTATAATTCACCCCTCCACTTT. The rearrangement uses TRBV4-1 and TRBJ1-6; D is possibly TRBD1 (5 bases). Germline V gene sequence: CDR1 MGHRA, CDR2 YSYEKL. This CDR3 region has 17 residues. Trimming took 0 bases from V and 4 from J, leaving 13 bases between them.

The gene calls are TRBV5-1 and TRBJ1-2, with D perhaps TRBD1 (5 bases). The CDR3 has 15 residues. The germline gives CDR1 SGHRS, CDR2 YFSETQ. Trimming left V 0 bases short and J 4 bases short, with 13 bases between. The CDR3 bases are TGCGCCAGCAGCTTGGGCGCCCCCGGGGGCTATGGCTACACCTTC. It translates to CASSLGAPGGYGYTF. The variable domain in full, with the rest retrieved from reference TRBV5-1 and TRBJ1-2, is KAGVTQTPRYLIKTRGQQVTLSCSPISGHRSVSWYQQTPGQGLQFLFEYFSETQRNKGNFPGRFSGRQFSNSRSEMNVSTLELGDSALYLCASSLGAPGGYGYTFGSGTRLTVV.

V is TRBV28 and J is TRBJ1-2; D call uncertain. Germline-derived CDR1 and CDR2 are MDHEN and SYDVKM. V was pared by 6 bases and J by 8 bases, with 13 bases between. The CDR3 totals 12 residues. The CDR3 region is CASSPRVKGYTF. Here the CDR3 DNA reads TGTGCCAGCAGCCCGCGGGTAAAAGGCTACACCTTC.

Only a few counts were recorded for this clone. Distinct nucleotide sequences in the sample also encode this CDR3. The J gene is TRBJ2-3, the V gene TRBV7-7, with D hard to call. CDR1 is SSHAT and CDR2 is FNYEAQ in the germline V gene (reference sequence). The CDR3 sequence is 13 residues long. V gave up 0 bases and J gave up 5 bases, with 6 bases separating them. The CDR3 DNA follows: TGTGCCAGCAGCTTAGCGGGCGAAGATACGCAGTATTTT. Amino acids: CASSLAGEDTQYF.

V usage is TRBV11-3 and J usage is TRBJ2-2; D gene uncertain. In germline, CDR1 is SGHNT, CDR2 YENEEA. The CDR3 is 14 residues long. V lost 1 base and J lost 3, with 6 bases in between. In DNA, the CDR3 is TGTGCCAGCAGCTTAGTCGGGTACACCGGGGAGCTGTTTTTT. Translation gives CASSLVGYTGELFF.

This chain links TRBV2 with TRBJ2-3; 8 bases agree with TRBD1. Per the germline V gene, CDR1 is SNHLY and CDR2 is FYNNEI. Trimming cost V 5 bases and J 3 bases; bases outside gene matches: 7. This CDR3 region has 15 residues. Written as DNA, the CDR3 is TGTGCCAGCAGTAAACAGGGGGGAGTAACAGATACGCAGTATTTT. This sequence encodes CASSKQGGVTDTQYF.

The chain employs TRBV5-1 and TRBJ2-3; the D gene is possibly TRBD2 (6 bases). V was trimmed by 4 bases and J by 2 bases, leaving 17 bases between them. This CDR3 is 16 amino acids long. Germline-derived CDR1 and CDR2 are SGHRS and YFSETQ. The CDR3 here is CASSTFGGIVTDTQYF. CDR3 bases: TGCGCCAGCAGCACCTTTGGGGGGATTGTCACAGATACGCAGTATTTT.

The CDR3 region is CSVTQAGGSGWLPDTQYF. The CDR3 region has the DNA TGCAGCGTTACTCAAGCGGGAGGGTCAGGATGGCTTCCAGATACGCAGTATTTT. This chain uses TRBV29-1 with TRBJ2-3; TRBD2 aligns across 10 bases. J was trimmed by 4 bases and V by 5 bases; bases with no gene match: 18. Per the germline V gene, CDR1 is SQVTM and CDR2 is ANQGSEA. The length of the CDR3 is 18 residues.

The CDR3 region is CASSPGRTEAFF. DNA of the CDR3: TGTGCCAGCAGCCCGGGCAGGACTGAAGCTTTCTTT. The chain carries TRBV2 and TRBJ1-1; D is ambiguous. Trimming removed 6 bases at V and 5 bases at J, with 10 bases between. This CDR3 contains 12 residues. CDR1 is SNHLY and CDR2 is FYNNEI in the germline V gene.